This TCR beta chain stems from a study of cytomegalovirus exposure and HLA in healthy donors. Study-wide points: After further analysis at a later stage, roughly 16,000 TCR beta sequences were associated with HLA alleles at 0.05 false discovery rate. A later analysis revealed that TCR association rates differed between HLA loci, peaking at DRB1 and bottoming out at HLA-C.

A multiplex PCR was run with 60 Vbeta primers and 13 Jbeta primers. Sequenced by immunoSEQ multiplex PCR; TCRdb stores in-frame clones only, minus some. The sample shows approximately 150,000 clones, about two thirds of them seen only once. As for this clone: The antigen remains unidentified. Other nucleotide sequences in the sample specify the same CDR3.

Germline lookup yields CDR1 SGHRS and CDR2 YFSETQ. V was pared by 3 bases and J by 2 bases, with 3 bases between. The CDR3 contains 13 residues. This TCR came from a man aged 30 to 45 in good health and CMV-seropositive. The chain carries TRBV5-1 and TRBJ2-6; D gene unclear. The material sequenced was PBMCs. The CDR3 DNA is TGCGCCAGCAGCTCGGCTGGGGCCAACGTCCTGACTTTC. Translating it yields CASSSAGANVLTF.